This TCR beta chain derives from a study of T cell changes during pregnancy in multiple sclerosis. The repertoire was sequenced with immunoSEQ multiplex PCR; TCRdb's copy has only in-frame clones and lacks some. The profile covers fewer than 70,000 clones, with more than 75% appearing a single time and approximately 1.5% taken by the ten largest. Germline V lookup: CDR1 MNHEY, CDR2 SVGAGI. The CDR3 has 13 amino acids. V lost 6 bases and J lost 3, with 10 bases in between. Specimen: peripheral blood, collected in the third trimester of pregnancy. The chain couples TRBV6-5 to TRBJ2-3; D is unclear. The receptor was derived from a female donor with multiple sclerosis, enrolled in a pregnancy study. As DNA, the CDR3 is TGTGCCAGCAGGTCCACTCTGACAGATACGCAGTATTTT. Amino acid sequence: CASRSTLTDTQYF.